One and the same sample provided the 25 T cell receptor beta chains below, sequenced in a study of CD8+ T cells in alopecia areata. Following extraction, RNA underwent reverse transcription to cDNA, which served as the sequencing template. Sequenced by immunoSEQ multiplex PCR; TCRdb stores in-frame clones only, minus some. The top ten hold 0.46% of the sample, which has 95,000 to 150,000 clones, more than 40% seen once. Treatment denoted: oral pan-JAK inhibitor, 5-10 mg twice daily. The sequences come from CD4+ T cells sorted from blood, collected at week 4, from a patient treated with tofacitinib. These receptors came from a human donor with alopecia areata.

This chain connects TRBV9 to TRBJ1-2; D gene uncertain. The CDR3 is made up of 13 amino acids. Germline assignment: CDR1 SGDLS and CDR2 YYNGEE. V was pared by 3 bases and J by 4 bases, with 10 bases between. This CDR3 is CASSAQERYGYTF. For the CDR3, the DNA is TGTGCCAGCAGCGCCCAGGAGCGCTATGGCTACACCTTC. The full variable domain, completed using reference TRBV9 and TRBJ1-2, is DSGVTQTPKHLITATGQRVTLRCSPRSGDLSVYWYQQSLDQGLQFLIQYYNGEERAKGNILERFSAQQFPDLHSELNLSSLELGDSALYFCASSAQERYGYTFGSGTRLTVV.

This clone was seen a handful of times. V gene TRBV30 combines with J gene TRBJ2-3; D might be TRBD2 (6 bases). V shed 5 bases and J shed 6 bases, with 15 bases lying between them. Germline lookup yields CDR1 GTSNPN and CDR2 SVGIG (reference sequence). The CDR3 is made up of 13 amino acids. The CDR3 DNA reads as TGTGCCTGGTCCGGGGGAAGGTCCGATACGCAGTATTTT. This translates into CAWSGGRSDTQYF.

Concerning this clone itself: Additional DNA sequences in this sample encode the identical CDR3. The V call is TRBV29-1, the J call TRBJ1-1, with D tentatively TRBD1 (5 bases). Germline values: CDR1 SQVTM, CDR2 ANQGSEA. The length of the CDR3 is 13 residues. V gave up 3 bases and J gave up 2 bases, with 10 bases separating them. The chain's CDR3 is CSVEGRVNTEAFF. CDR3 sequence (DNA): TGCAGCGTTGAGGGCAGGGTCAACACTGAAGCTTTCTTT.

This clone was detected many times. This CDR3 reads CASNTGGPGNEQFF. In DNA, the CDR3 is TGTGCCAGCAACACGGGAGGGCCAGGGAATGAGCAGTTCTTC. This chain joins TRBV7-8 and TRBJ2-1; 8 nucleotides align to TRBD2. The germline gives CDR1 SGHVS, CDR2 FQNEAQ. With 7 bases clipped from V and 7 bases from J, the junction kept 9 bases outside the gene matches. The CDR3 covers 14 residues.

The chain couples TRBV29-1 to TRBJ1-1; TRBD1 matches at 7 bases. The V segment lost 1 base and the J segment 0 bases; nucleotides outside the gene matches: 8. This CDR3 has 16 amino acids. Germline V lookup: CDR1 SQVTM, CDR2 ANQGSEA. The CDR3, as DNA: TGCAGCGTTGAAGTGTGGCAGGGGGGGTTGAACACTGAAGCTTTCTTT. Translated, it gives CSVEVWQGGLNTEAFF.

This clone was counted a few times. This sequence joins TRBV29-1 and TRBJ2-7; the D is unclear. Trimming cost V 0 bases and J 11 bases, with 20 bases left between them. Germline loops: CDR1 SQVTM, CDR2 ANQGSEA. The CDR3 totals 14 residues. This CDR3 is CSVEEYPTDKREYF. CDR3 sequence (DNA): TGCAGCGTTGAAGAATACCCGACTGACAAACGGGAGTACTTC.

The chain recombines TRBV5-1 with TRBJ1-1, with 7 positions matching TRBD1. V shed 0 bases, J shed 1 base, and the junction held 3 bases outside the gene matches. From germline, CDR1 is SGHRS and CDR2 YFSETQ. This CDR3 is built from 15 residues. The CDR3 is CASSLVQGRNTEAFF. The CDR3 DNA reads as TGCGCCAGCAGCTTGGTACAGGGGCGGAACACTGAAGCTTTCTTT.

The chain recombines TRBV29-1 with TRBJ1-1; perhaps TRBD1 as D (5 bases). V lost 2 bases and J 8 bases, leaving 12 bases between the germline ends. The CDR3 has 12 amino acids. The germline V gene encodes CDR1 SQVTM and CDR2 ANQGSEA. The CDR3 DNA reads as TGCAGCGTTGAACCCTCAGGGCGGGAAGCTTTCTTT. Translated, it gives CSVEPSGREAFF.

This clone was counted a few times. The chain couples TRBV29-1 to TRBJ2-7, with D unresolved. V lost 1 base and J 1 base, leaving 8 bases between the germline ends. This CDR3 is 13 amino acids long. The germline V gene encodes CDR1 SQVTM and CDR2 ANQGSEA. For the CDR3, the DNA is TGCAGCGTTGAAGGGCAGCCTTCCTACGAGCAGTACTTC. Translated: CSVEGQPSYEQYF.

This clone has at least ten counts. This rearrangement joins TRBV7-9 to TRBJ2-7; D is perhaps TRBD1 (6 bases). V lost 3 bases and J lost 0, with 18 bases in between. Germline V gene lookup returns CDR1 SEHNR and CDR2 FQNEAQ (reference sequence). The CDR3 loop spans 17 amino acids. The CDR3 spells CASSFGEGGPSSYEQYF. The CDR3 DNA is TGTGCCAGCAGCTTTGGTGAAGGGGGACCCAGCTCCTACGAGCAGTACTTC.

The chain links TRBV18 to TRBJ1-6; 8 bases are shared with TRBD1. Germline CDR1 reads KGHSH; CDR2 reads LQKENI. The V and J ends lost 5 bases and 16 bases, in that order; junction bases with no gene match: 7. This CDR3 has 12 amino acids. CDR3 nucleotide sequence: TGTGCCAGCTCATTTACAGGGGGGCCACTCCACTTT. The encoded protein is CASSFTGGPLHF.

The genes are TRBV5-1 and TRBJ2-1; D gene uncertain. This CDR3 contains 12 residues. Germline CDR1 SGHRS, CDR2 YFSETQ. With 0 bases removed from V and 8 bases from J, the gap between germline ends came to 6 bases. The CDR3 DNA reads TGCGCCAGCAGCTTGGGTTCGGATGAGCAGTTCTTC. Protein sequence: CASSLGSDEQFF.

This chain connects TRBV5-4 to TRBJ2-5, with 9 bases lining up with TRBD1. Germline V CDR1 and CDR2: SGHNT, YYREEE (reference sequence). CDR3 length: 12 amino acids. With 10 bases clipped from V and 5 bases from J, the junction kept 6 bases outside the gene matches. The CDR3 spells CAAGQGRETQYF. DNA for the CDR3: TGTGCCGCAGGACAGGGGAGGGAGACCCAGTACTTC.

The V gene is TRBV30, the J gene TRBJ2-6, with 8 bases lining up with TRBD2. The CDR3 sequence is 19 residues long. The germline CDR1 and CDR2 sequences are GTSNPN and SVGIG (reference sequence). The V segment lost 6 bases and the J segment 0 bases; nucleotides outside the gene matches: 16. The CDR3 sequence is CACVGLAHFPSSGANVLTF. CDR3 coding DNA: TGTGCCTGCGTAGGACTAGCCCACTTCCCTTCCTCTGGGGCCAACGTCCTGACTTTC.

J is TRBJ2-3 and V is TRBV29-1; D is ambiguous. With 0 bases removed from V and 6 bases from J, the gap between germline ends came to 7 bases. The CDR3 sequence is 12 residues long. In germline, CDR1 is SQVTM, CDR2 ANQGSEA. In DNA form, the CDR3 reads TGCAGCGTTGAAGATGGTCGCGATACGCAGTATTTT. Translation: CSVEDGRDTQYF.

J is TRBJ1-4 and V is TRBV30, with TRBD1 matching 10 bases. The CDR3 sequence is 14 residues long. The junction had 3 bases not matched to a gene; V was cut back by 2 bases and J by 6 bases. Germline V lookup: CDR1 GTSNPN, CDR2 SVGIG (reference sequence). The CDR3 bases are TGTGCCTGGAGTCCGGGACAGGGGTATGAAAAACTGTTTTTT. Protein sequence: CAWSPGQGYEKLFF.

The chain couples TRBV27 to TRBJ2-5; 8 bases map to TRBD1. TRBJ2-7 explains the end of the DNA better; the J call may be wrong. CDR1 is MNHEY, CDR2 SMNVEV, per germline (reference sequence). CDR3 length: 13 residues. In nucleotides, the CDR3 is TGTGCCGCACGGGGGACAGGACTTTACGAGCAGTACTTC. It specifies CAARGTGLYEQYF.

A few counts support this clone. The chain combines TRBV5-6 with TRBJ1-4, with D tentatively TRBD1 (5 bases). Germline V gene sequence: CDR1 SGHDT, CDR2 YYEEEE. The CDR3 is 14 amino acids. Trimming removed 2 bases at V and 7 bases at J, with 12 bases between. CDR3 loop: CASSFGTGSEKLFF. The CDR3 DNA reads as TGTGCCAGCAGCTTCGGGACGGGAAGTGAAAAACTGTTTTTT.

The V and J genes are TRBV7-3 and TRBJ2-7, with D possibly TRBD1 on 6 matching bases. V was pared by 2 bases and J by 0 bases, with 11 bases between. The CDR3 covers 15 residues. Looked up from germline, CDR1 is SGHTA and CDR2 is FQGTGA. The CDR3 sequence is CASSLSRGDSYEQYF. CDR3 DNA: TGTGCCAGCAGCTTATCCAGGGGCGACTCCTACGAGCAGTACTTC.

The chain carries TRBV30 and TRBJ1-2; 7 nucleotides match TRBD1. V shed 5 bases and J 0 bases; nucleotides not matched to a gene: 3. Germline CDR1 GTSNPN, CDR2 SVGIG (reference sequence). CDR3 size: 13 residues. This chain's CDR3 is CAWGTVANYGYTF. In DNA, the CDR3 is TGTGCCTGGGGGACAGTAGCTAACTATGGCTACACCTTC.

This chain connects TRBV6-6 to TRBJ2-7, with D possibly matching TRBD2 (6 bases). The CDR3 has 15 amino acids. The V end lost 2 bases, the J end lost 0 bases, and 11 bases lay between the germline ends. The germline V gene has CDR1 MNHNY and CDR2 SVGAGI (reference sequence). The CDR3 region has the DNA TGTGCCAGCAGTTACGATGCGGGAAGCTCCTACGAGCAGTACTTC. It specifies CASSYDAGSSYEQYF.

This clone was observed at least ten times. This chain connects TRBV4-1 to TRBJ2-6, with D unclear. The CDR3 is 17 residues long. V was clipped by 0 bases and J by 0 bases, with 9 bases between them. CDR1 is MGHRA and CDR2 is YSYEKL in the germline V gene. The CDR3 coding sequence is TGCGCCAGCAGCCAAGAAAAGGGTTTCTCTGGGGCCAACGTCCTGACTTTC. Translating gives CASSQEKGFSGANVLTF.

This clone showed up just a few times. The rearrangement uses TRBV7-9 and TRBJ1-3; D is unresolved. CDR1 is SEHNR, CDR2 FQNEAQ, per germline (reference sequence). The CDR3 consists of 14 residues. The V and J ends lost 3 bases and 2 bases respectively, with 8 bases between them. This CDR3 is CASSFRVTGNTIYF. The CDR3 coding sequence is TGTGCCAGCAGCTTCCGGGTGACTGGAAACACCATATATTTT.

The chain uses TRBV7-3 and TRBJ1-2; 10 positions match TRBD1. Germline CDR1 is SGHTA and CDR2 is FQGTGA. Trimming cost V 5 bases and J 2 bases; bases outside gene matches: 5. CDR3 length: 15 residues. CDR3 residues: CASSLGQGGNYGYTF. CDR3 sequence (DNA): TGTGCCAGCAGCCTCGGACAGGGGGGCAACTATGGCTACACCTTC.

The rearrangement joins TRBV7-9 to TRBJ2-1; 10 bases are a match to TRBD2. CDR1 is SEHNR, CDR2 FQNEAQ, per germline (reference sequence). Germline trimming cut 5 bases from V and 8 bases from J; bases unmatched to any gene: 18. This CDR3 has 18 amino acids. The CDR3 here is CASSPRTSGPHFVDEQFF. In DNA, the CDR3 is TGTGCCAGCAGCCCTCGGACTAGCGGTCCCCATTTCGTCGATGAGCAGTTCTTC.